This TCR beta chain was sequenced in a study of T cell responses to AZD1222 COVID-19 vaccine. Trimming took off 4 bases at V and 4 bases at J, with 13 bases between the two ends. The CDR3 runs 14 residues. Germline CDR1 reads SGHTA; CDR2 reads FQGNSA. Using immunoSEQ multiplex PCR, the repertoire was profiled, and TCRdb retains in-frame clones only, with some absent. Of 200,000 or so clones in the sample, 85% to 95% were seen once. The chain couples TRBV7-2 to TRBJ1-2, with D tentatively TRBD1 (5 bases). This receptor was obtained from an adult in good health. Sample: peripheral blood, taken on day 0 of AZD1222 vaccination. CDR3 in DNA: TGTGCCAGCAGCTCTAGGGGAGGGGCCTATGGCTACACCTTC. This codes for CASSSRGGAYGYTF.